This paragraph covers one T cell receptor (beta chain) sequence. The time point: pre-treatment sample, taken before nivolumab and TIL therapy. The CDR3 has 15 amino acids. The germline V gene has CDR1 SGHRS and CDR2 YFSETQ. The V gene end was trimmed by 2 bases and the J gene end by 4 bases; junction bases not matched to a gene: 5. The data stem from a study of TIL therapy for anti-PD-1-resistant metastatic lung cancer. This was the immunoSEQ v3 assay. Each library reached some 2 million read pairs, or roughly 4.5-6 million at deep level. Only in-frame clones appear in the TCRdb table, and some are missing; sequencing was by immunoSEQ multiplex PCR. The sample shows 50,000 to 65,000 clones, around 69% of them seen only once.

The starting material was blood, obtained at baseline. The chain employs TRBV5-1 and TRBJ2-7, with 11 bases lining up with TRBD2. This sequence was found in a person aged 25-85 years with non-small cell lung cancer. For the CDR3, the DNA is TGCGCCAGCAGCTTCGTCCTAGCGGGAGGATACGAGCAGTACTTC. It is translated as CASSFVLAGGYEQYF.